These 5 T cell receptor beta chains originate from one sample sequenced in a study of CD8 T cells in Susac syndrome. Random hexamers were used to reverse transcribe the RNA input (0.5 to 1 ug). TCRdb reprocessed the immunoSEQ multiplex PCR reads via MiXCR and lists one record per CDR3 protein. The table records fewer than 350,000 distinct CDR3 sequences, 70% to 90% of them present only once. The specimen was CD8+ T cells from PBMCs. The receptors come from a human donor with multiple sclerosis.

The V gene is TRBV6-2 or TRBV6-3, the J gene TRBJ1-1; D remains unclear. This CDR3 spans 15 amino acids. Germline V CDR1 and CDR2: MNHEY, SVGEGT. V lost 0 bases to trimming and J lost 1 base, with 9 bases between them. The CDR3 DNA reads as TGTGCCAGCAGTTACTCGATGTGGGGGAACACTGAAGCTTTCTTT. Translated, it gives CASSYSMWGNTEAFF.

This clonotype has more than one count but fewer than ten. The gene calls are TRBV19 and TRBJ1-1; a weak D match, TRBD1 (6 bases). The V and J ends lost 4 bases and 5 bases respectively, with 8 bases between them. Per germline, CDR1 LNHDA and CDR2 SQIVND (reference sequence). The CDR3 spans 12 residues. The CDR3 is CASSTQGTEAFF. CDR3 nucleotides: TGTGCCAGTAGTACCCAGGGGACTGAAGCTTTCTTT.

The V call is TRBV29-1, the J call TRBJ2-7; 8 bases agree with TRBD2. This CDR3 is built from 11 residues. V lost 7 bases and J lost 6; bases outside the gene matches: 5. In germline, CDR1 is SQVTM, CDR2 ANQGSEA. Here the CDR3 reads CSGQGTSEQYF. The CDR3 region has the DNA TGCAGCGGACAAGGGACTAGCGAGCAGTACTTC.

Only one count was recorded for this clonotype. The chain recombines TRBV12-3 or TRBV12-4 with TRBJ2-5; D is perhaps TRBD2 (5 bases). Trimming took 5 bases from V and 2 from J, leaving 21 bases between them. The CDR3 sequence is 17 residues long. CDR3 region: CASSQGQTRIYQETQYF. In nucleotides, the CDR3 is TGTGCCAGCAGTCAAGGGCAAACTAGAATATATCAAGAGACCCAGTACTTC.

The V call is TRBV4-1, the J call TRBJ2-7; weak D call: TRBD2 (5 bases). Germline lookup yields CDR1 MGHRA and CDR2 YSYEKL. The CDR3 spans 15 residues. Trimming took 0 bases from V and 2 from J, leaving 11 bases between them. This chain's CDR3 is CASSQDSAETYEQYF. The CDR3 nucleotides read TGCGCCAGCAGCCAAGATTCAGCGGAAACCTACGAGCAGTACTTC.